Listed below are T cell receptor beta chains from one sample, sequenced in a study of response to subunit inactivated influenza vaccine. TCRdb called the RT-PCR reads again in MiXCR, with one record for every CDR3 protein. The sample consists of hundreds of thousands of distinct CDR3 sequences, roughly 11% of them appearing once. Here the sequenced sample was PBMCs from blood, taken roughly 45 days after vaccination. The receptors stem from a man in his fifties who received an inactivated influenza vaccine. Both conserved end residues are part of each CDR3. The D gene is left open where the match is weak. Only some rows state a clone size, as once, few, many or a class for expanded clones.

V gene	clone size	D gene	J gene	CDR3 DNA	CDR3 protein
TRBV20-1	many	.	TRBJ2-1	TGCAGTGCTAGAGATTGGCAGGTTGAGCAGTTCTTC	CSARDWQVEQFF
TRBV6-2/TRBV6-3	.	TRBD1	TRBJ2-5	TGTGCCAGCAGTTACGGGACAGGGGACCAAGAGACCCAGTACTTC	CASSYGTGDQETQYF
TRBV20-1	.	.	TRBJ2-3	TGCAGTGCTAAGCCGGGGGGCACCACAGATACGCAGTATTTT	CSAKPGGTTDTQYF
TRBV9	.	.	TRBJ1-6	TGTGCCAGCAGCGTAGCTACGACCGCTAATTCACCCCTCCACTTT	CASSVATTANSPLHF
TRBV20-1	.	TRBD2	TRBJ2-1	TGCAGTGCTAGTAAGAACTCCCGGCCCAGAGGGACTAGCGGGAGGGCCAATGAGCAGTTCTTC	CSASKNSRPRGTSGRANEQFF
TRBV27	few	TRBD1	TRBJ2-7	TGTGCCAGCAGTTTAAAAAGTAATTTCGTGCTGGGACAGGGCTACGAGCAGTACTTC	CASSLKSNFVLGQGYEQYF
TRBV6-2/TRBV6-3	.	.	TRBJ2-7	TGTGCCAGCAGTTACTCGATGGACAGTATCTCCTACGAGCAGTACTTC	CASSYSMDSISYEQYF
TRBV7-6	.	.	TRBJ2-2	TGTGCCAGCAGCTTAGGGGCTGAGATTTTCCACACCGGGGAGCTGTTTTTT	CASSLGAEIFHTGELFF
TRBV10-3	many	.	TRBJ1-2	TGTGCCATCAGTGAGTCTTCCAACTATGGCTACACCTTC	CAISESSNYGYTF
TRBV9	few	.	TRBJ1-1	TGTGCCAGCAGGAAGAATCAGGGGAACACTGAAGCTTTCTTT	CASRKNQGNTEAFF
TRBV7-9	few	.	TRBJ1-6	TGTGCCAGCAGCTTAGAGAGGGCAGCCTTCGATAATTCACCCCTCCACTTT	CASSLERAAFDNSPLHF
TRBV5-1	few	TRBD1	TRBJ2-7	TGCGCCAGCAGCCCCGGGACAGAATACTACGAGCAGTACTTC	CASSPGTEYYEQYF
TRBV20-1	few	.	TRBJ2-5	TGCAGTGCTAGAGCTCTCCTACAAGAGACCCAGTACTTC	CSARALLQETQYF
TRBV11-2	few	TRBD2	TRBJ2-1	TGTGCCAGCAGCCTAAGGACTAGCGGACGAAACAATGAGCAGTTCTTC	CASSLRTSGRNNEQFF
TRBV10-3	many	.	TRBJ1-6	TGTGCCATCAGTGCAAACCGGGACGCGGGAAGTAATTCACCCCTCCACTTT	CAISANRDAGSNSPLHF
TRBV4-3	.	.	TRBJ1-2	TGCGCCAGCAGCCCGCTGGACGGGGGCGACTATGGCTACACCTTC	CASSPLDGGDYGYTF
TRBV5-1	.	.	TRBJ2-2	TGCGCCAGCAGCTCCTTAAGGTTTAGCGACACCGGGGAGCTGTTTTTT	CASSSLRFSDTGELFF
TRBV20-1	few	.	TRBJ1-5	TGCAGTGCTATGTCCTTACAGGGCAATCAGCCCCAGCATTTT	CSAMSLQGNQPQHF
TRBV12-3/TRBV12-4	few	TRBD1	TRBJ2-2	TGTGCCAGCAGTACCCCGGGACAGGGGGAGAAAGGGGAGCTGTTTTTT	CASSTPGQGEKGELFF
TRBV28	few	.	TRBJ1-5	TGTGCCAGCAGCCCCTACAGGAACAATCAGCCCCAGCATTTT	CASSPYRNNQPQHF
TRBV27	few	TRBD1	TRBJ2-7	TGTGCCAGCAGTTGGGCAGGGGGTACCTACGAGCAGTACTTC	CASSWAGGTYEQYF
TRBV20-1	few	.	TRBJ2-7	TGCAGTGCTAGAGGCTACCAGGGACCTTACGAGCAGTACTTC	CSARGYQGPYEQYF
TRBV4-3	few	TRBD2	TRBJ2-1	TGCGCCAGCAGCCAAGAAGCGCTAGCGGGAGATGAGCAGTTCTTC	CASSQEALAGDEQFF
TRBV4-3	.	.	TRBJ2-3	TGCGCCAGCAGCCAAGCGGGGGCAGATACGCAGTATTTT	CASSQAGADTQYF
TRBV13	.	TRBD2	TRBJ2-5	TGTGCCAGCAGCTACCCAACGGGAGGGGAAGAGACCCAGTACTTC	CASSYPTGGEETQYF
TRBV5-6	few	.	TRBJ2-3	TGTGCCAGCTTTAGGCGCGGTAACACAGATACGCAGTATTTT	CASFRRGNTDTQYF
TRBV7-6	few	TRBD2	TRBJ2-7	TGTGCCAGCAGCTTAGACGGGACTACTAGCTACGAGCAGTACTTC	CASSLDGTTSYEQYF
TRBV7-2	.	TRBD2	TRBJ2-1	TGTGCCAGCAGCCCAGCGGGAGTGGGCTACAATGAGCAGTTCTTC	CASSPAGVGYNEQFF
TRBV6-2/TRBV6-3	many	.	TRBJ2-2	TGTGCCAGCAGTTACCCCCGTGGCGGGGACACCGGGGAGCTGTTTTTT	CASSYPRGGDTGELFF
TRBV20-1	.	.	TRBJ1-5	TGCAGTGCTTTGGATTCCGGGGGAGGCGGCAATCAGCCCCAGCATTTT	CSALDSGGGGNQPQHF
TRBV6-1	.	.	TRBJ2-6	TGTGCCACCCTCGTGTGGGGGTCTGGGGCCAACGTCCTGACTTTC	CATLVWGSGANVLTF
TRBV6-6	.	TRBD1	TRBJ2-1	TGTGCCAGCGGGACAGGGCCCTACAATGAGCAGTTCTTC	CASGTGPYNEQFF
TRBV10-3	.	TRBD2	TRBJ2-7	TGTGCCATCAGTGAACCGGGAGGCGGGGGGATAGGCGAGCAGTACTTC	CAISEPGGGGIGEQYF